These 10 T cell receptor beta chains originate from one sample sequenced in a study of blood T cell repertoires in COVID-19. Clones were read by immunoSEQ multiplex PCR, and TCRdb kept only the in-frame ones, dropping some. Of about 190,000 clones in the sample, almost 90% were seen once. The sequenced sample was peripheral blood. These receptor sequences come from a man in his fifties or sixties with acute or convalescent COVID-19.

This rearrangement joins TRBV7-9 to TRBJ1-4; D is possibly TRBD1 (6 bases). This CDR3 is built from 14 residues. Between the trimmed V and J ends, which lost 5 bases and 7 bases, there was a span of 14 bases. From germline, CDR1 is SEHNR and CDR2 FQNEAQ (reference sequence). CDR3 nucleotides: TGTGCCAGCAGCCGACAGGCGTCGGGTGAAAAACTGTTTTTT. Protein: CASSRQASGEKLFF.

V is TRBV11-2 and J is TRBJ2-7; weak D call: TRBD1 (5 bases). The CDR3 totals 14 residues. CDR1 is SGHAT, CDR2 FQNNGV, per germline. V lost 2 bases to trimming and J lost 3 bases, with 11 bases between them. The CDR3 loop is CASSLWAGYYEQYV. In DNA form, the CDR3 reads TGTGCCAGCAGCTTATGGGCAGGGTACTACGAGCAGTACGTC.

This chain links TRBV6-2 or TRBV6-3 with TRBJ1-2; 7 bases agree with TRBD1. The length of the CDR3 is 14 residues. Germline values: CDR1 MNHEY, CDR2 SVGEGT. Trimming at V came to 2 bases and at J to 5 bases, leaving 5 bases not matched to a gene. CDR3 loop: CASSYDRTGYGYTF. The CDR3, as DNA: TGTGCCAGCAGTTACGATCGGACAGGATATGGCTACACCTTC.

The V gene is TRBV2, the J gene TRBJ1-2; D call uncertain. This CDR3 region has 12 residues. With 6 bases removed from V and 1 base from J, the gap between germline ends came to 6 bases. Germline V CDR1 and CDR2: SNHLY, FYNNEI. The chain's CDR3 is CASRTDNYGYTF. CDR3 nucleotides: TGTGCCAGCAGAACTGATAACTATGGCTACACCTTC.

The V gene is TRBV7-4, the J gene TRBJ1-3; 10 bases fit TRBD1. The CDR3 totals 19 residues. V was pared by 5 bases and J by 0 bases, with 13 bases of the junction left unmatched. In germline, CDR1 is SGHVT, CDR2 SQSDAQ. This CDR3 is CASSQWGQGPRISGNTIYF. DNA of the CDR3: TGTGCCAGCAGCCAGTGGGGACAGGGGCCTCGTATCTCTGGAAACACCATATATTTT.

The chain is built from TRBV9 and TRBJ2-6, with 10 nucleotides matching TRBD1. CDR3 length equals 17 residues. The germline CDR1 and CDR2 sequences are SGDLS and YYNGEE. V dropped 3 bases and J dropped 1; count of bases not matched to a gene: 4. CDR3 DNA: TGTGCCAGCAGCGCCCGGGACAGGGGTTCTGGGGCCAACGTCCTGACTTTC. Amino acid sequence: CASSARDRGSGANVLTF. Drawing the rest from reference TRBV9 and TRBJ2-6, the complete variable domain is DSGVTQTPKHLITATGQRVTLRCSPRSGDLSVYWYQQSLDQGLQFLIQYYNGEERAKGNILERFSAQQFPDLHSELNLSSLELGDSALYFCASSARDRGSGANVLTFGAGSRLTVL.

This chain connects TRBV7-8 to TRBJ1-2; D is undetermined. V shed 4 bases and J shed 4 bases, with 19 bases lying between them. Germline V gene lookup returns CDR1 SGHVS and CDR2 FQNEAQ. The CDR3 consists of 16 residues. The CDR3 region is CASSSTNSPGGYGYTF. CDR3 sequence (DNA): TGTGCCAGCAGCTCAACCAACTCCCCGGGAGGCTATGGCTACACCTTC.

This clone came up a few times. This chain uses TRBV6-1 with TRBJ1-2; 8 bases match TRBD1. From germline, CDR1 is MNHNS and CDR2 SASEGT. The CDR3 totals 14 residues. V was clipped by 2 bases and J by 4 bases; unmatched bases: 3. The CDR3 sequence: CASSERGTGYGYTF. CDR3 DNA sequence: TGTGCCAGCAGTGAACGGGGGACAGGCTATGGCTACACCTTC.

V usage is TRBV6-5 and J usage is TRBJ1-3; TRBD1 is a possible D gene (6 bases). V lost 4 bases, J lost 7 bases, and 17 bases lay in between. The CDR3 spans 15 residues. Looked up from germline, CDR1 is MNHEY and CDR2 is SVGAGI. The CDR3 spells CASSSLGTRANTIYF. DNA of the CDR3: TGTGCCAGCAGTTCTCTCGGGACACGTGCGAACACCATATATTTT.

The chain is built from TRBV28 and TRBJ1-3; D may be TRBD1 (5 bases). CDR3 length: 14 amino acids. Trimming shortened V by 6 bases and J by 0 bases, and 9 bases separated the two germline ends. The germline CDR1 and CDR2 sequences are MDHEN and SYDVKM. CDR3 nucleotide sequence: TGTGCCAGCAGCCGGGGACTCTCTGGAAACACCATATATTTT. Encoded protein: CASSRGLSGNTIYF.